The next 30 T cell receptor beta chains were all read from a single sample in a study of shared clonotypes between healthy human individuals. Clones were sequenced by immunoSEQ multiplex PCR, and TCRdb holds only the in-frame ones, with some missing. The sample shows 550,000 to 600,000 clones, just over 75% of them seen only once. Sequenced material: PBMCs. The receptors stem from a woman aged 40 to 50 in good health. Some clones in this sample may be carry-over from other donors' samples.

This clone was found once. The chain has TRBV4-1 and TRBJ2-7; possible D gene TRBD2, 6 bases. Germline CDR1 MGHRA, CDR2 YSYEKL. The germline V and J ends were trimmed by 1 base and 3 bases, with 19 bases remaining between them. The CDR3 runs 17 residues. CDR3 residues: CASSQGKTSKGDYEQYF. The CDR3 DNA follows: TGCGCCAGCAGCCAAGGAAAGACTAGTAAAGGAGACTACGAGCAGTACTTC.

This clone was seen ten or more times. CDR3 coding DNA: TGTGCCAGCAGCTTAGCAGAGGGACAGGGCACTGGAAACACCATATATTTT. Protein: CASSLAEGQGTGNTIYF. The chain couples TRBV7-6 to TRBJ1-3; TRBD1 matches 9 bases. The CDR3 extends over 17 amino acids. V shed 0 bases and J 2 bases; nucleotides not matched to a gene: 5. The germline CDR1 and CDR2 sequences are SGHVS and FNYEAQ.

The chain has TRBV18 and TRBJ1-1; 8 bases align to TRBD1. CDR3 length: 15 amino acids. In germline, CDR1 is KGHSH, CDR2 LQKENI. With 6 bases clipped from V and 11 bases from J, the junction kept 17 bases outside the gene matches. The CDR3 reads CASSPIRDRSGGAFF. CDR3 bases: TGTGCCAGCTCCCCCATCCGGGACAGGAGTGGCGGCGCTTTCTTT. The full variable domain, completed using reference TRBV18 and TRBJ1-1, is NAGVMQNPRHLVRRRGQEARLRCSPMKGHSHVYWYRQLPEEGLKFMVYLQKENIIDESGMPKERFSAEFPKEGPSILRIQQVVRGDSAAYFCASSPIRDRSGGAFFGQGTRLTVV.

This clone was found many times. The V call is TRBV2, the J call TRBJ2-7, with a weak D call TRBD2 (7 bases). The V and J ends lost 10 bases and 0 bases respectively, with 16 bases between them. From germline, CDR1 is SNHLY and CDR2 FYNNEI. This CDR3 has 14 amino acids. DNA for the CDR3: TGTGCCACTACTATGGCGGGGGCCTCCTACGAGCAGTACTTC. Translation: CATTMAGASYEQYF.

This chain links TRBV4-2 with TRBJ1-5, with 7 bases lining up with TRBD1. J lost 1 base, V lost 0 bases, and 9 bases had no gene match. CDR3 length: 18 amino acids. The V gene's germline CDR1 is LGHNA and CDR2 YNFKEQ. The CDR3 region has the DNA TGTGCCAGCAGCCAAGATCATGGAGGGGGCGCGAGCAATCAGCCCCAGCATTTT. The encoded protein is CASSQDHGGGASNQPQHF.

The chain is built from TRBV7-9 and TRBJ2-4; possibly TRBD1 for D (7 bases). This CDR3 contains 16 residues. The germline gives CDR1 SEHNR, CDR2 FQNEAQ (reference sequence). V lost 5 bases to trimming and J lost 0 bases, with 14 bases between them. The CDR3 DNA reads TGTGCCAGCAGCCAGGCGGGACAGCTAGCCAAAAACATTCAGTACTTC. This translates into CASSQAGQLAKNIQYF.

With respect to this clone: A far larger clone is just one base off, so this is likely a read error. The V gene is TRBV30, the J gene TRBJ2-1; D is unresolved. This CDR3 has 12 residues. In germline, CDR1 is GTSNPN, CDR2 SVGIG (reference sequence). CDR3 coding DNA: TGTGCCTGGAGCGGCGCCTACAATGGGCAGTTCTTC. It yields the protein CAWSGAYNGQFF.

This chain links TRBV28 with TRBJ1-5; the D is unclear. V was clipped by 6 bases and J by 6 bases, with 9 bases between them. This CDR3 contains 12 residues. Germline V lookup: CDR1 MDHEN, CDR2 SYDVKM. The CDR3 loop reads CASRYSGQPQHF. The CDR3 DNA follows: TGTGCCAGCAGGTACTCTGGTCAGCCCCAGCATTTT.

This clone has a single count. In DNA form, the CDR3 reads TGTGCCAGCAGCTTGTCCGGACGGTCCTACGAGCAGTACTTC. Translating gives CASSLSGRSYEQYF. The rearrangement joins TRBV11-2 to TRBJ2-7, with D unclear. Deletions cut 3 bases from V and 1 base from J, with 10 bases between. This CDR3 comprises 14 residues. Germline CDR1 is SGHAT and CDR2 is FQNNGV.

The chain carries TRBV7-2 and TRBJ2-5; 8 positions agree with TRBD2. Germline trimming cut 6 bases from V and 4 bases from J; bases unmatched to any gene: 4. Germline loops: CDR1 SGHTA, CDR2 FQGNSA. The CDR3 has 13 amino acids. In DNA form, the CDR3 reads TGTGCCAGCAGAGCGGGAGCGGCAGAGACCCAGTACTTC. Translating it yields CASRAGAAETQYF.

This rearrangement joins TRBV4-1 to TRBJ2-2, with D perhaps TRBD1 (5 bases). V lost 1 base and J 5 bases, leaving 14 bases between the germline ends. Germline V gene lookup returns CDR1 MGHRA and CDR2 YSYEKL. This CDR3 has 16 amino acids. This CDR3 reads CASSQVPHPGTGELFF. The CDR3 DNA follows: TGCGCCAGCAGCCAAGTACCCCACCCAGGGACCGGGGAGCTGTTTTTT.

This chain joins TRBV6-1 and TRBJ1-5, with a weak D call TRBD1 (6 bases). CDR1 and CDR2 from the germline V gene are MNHNS and SASEGT. The ends were cut back, 6 bases at V and 7 bases at J, with 10 bases in the middle. The CDR3 runs 12 residues. For the CDR3, the DNA is TGTGCCAGCAGAGGGGGGGCACAGCCCCAGCATTTT. The encoded protein is CASRGGAQPQHF.

This chain uses TRBV21-1 with TRBJ1-1. TRBV21-1 is noted as a pseudogene. The CDR3 runs 16 residues. CDR3 in DNA: TGTGCCAGCAGCAATTCGATGGCAGACCCGAACACTGAAGCTTTCTTT. As protein: CASSNSMADPNTEAFF.

The V and J genes are TRBV7-8 and TRBJ2-5, with D possibly TRBD2 on 6 matching bases. CDR1 is SGHVS, CDR2 FQNEAQ, per germline. This CDR3 spans 18 amino acids. The V end lost 1 base, the J end lost 0 bases, and 18 bases lay between the germline ends. CDR3 nucleotide sequence: TGTGCCAGCAGCTTAGGGGGACTCGCTGTCCCCAACCAAGAGACCCAGTACTTC. It codes for CASSLGGLAVPNQETQYF.

The chain combines TRBV11-1 with TRBJ2-7; a possible D gene is TRBD2 (7 bases). This CDR3 contains 15 residues. V gave up 4 bases and J gave up 6 bases, with 19 bases separating them. The germline CDR1 and CDR2 sequences are SGHAT and FQDESV (reference sequence). The CDR3 sequence: CASSSLIAGAGEQYF. The CDR3, as DNA: TGTGCCAGCAGCTCCCTAATCGCGGGGGCGGGCGAGCAGTACTTC.

V is TRBV5-1 and J is TRBJ1-4; TRBD1 aligns across 7 bases. The CDR3 is 17 residues long. Germline V gene lookup returns CDR1 SGHRS and CDR2 YFSETQ. The trim removed 4 bases at V and 3 bases at J, leaving 12 bases unmatched. The chain's CDR3 is CASSLYRGGSANEKLFF. For the CDR3, the DNA is TGCGCCAGCAGCCTTTACAGGGGCGGGTCAGCTAATGAAAAACTGTTTTTT.

V gene TRBV30 combines with J gene TRBJ1-3, with 9 bases identical to TRBD1. The trim removed 2 bases at V and 4 bases at J, leaving 6 bases unmatched. CDR1 and CDR2 (germline): GTSNPN, SVGIG (reference sequence). This CDR3 contains 15 residues. The CDR3 bases are TGTGCCTGGAGTAGAACAGGGGGCAAAGGAAACACCATATATTTT. Its translation is CAWSRTGGKGNTIYF. The whole variable domain, remainder taken from reference TRBV30 and TRBJ1-3, is SQTIHQWPATLVQPVGSPLSLECTVEGTSNPNLYWYRQAAGRGLQLLFYSVGIGQISSEVPQNLSASRPQDRQFILSSKKLLLSDSGFYLCAWSRTGGKGNTIYFGEGSWLTVV.

The chain carries TRBV28 and TRBJ1-1; D is unresolved. The CDR3 runs to 14 residues. Trimming stripped 1 base from V and 3 bases from J, with 9 bases between. Germline V gene sequence: CDR1 MDHEN, CDR2 SYDVKM. The CDR3 nucleotides read TGTGCCAGCAGTTTATCCCGGCCTCACACTGAAGCTTTCTTT. Its translation: CASSLSRPHTEAFF.

The rearrangement uses TRBV2 and TRBJ2-3; D ambiguous. Germline CDR1 and CDR2: SNHLY and FYNNEI. This CDR3 region has 13 residues. The V gene lost 2 bases and the J gene lost 2 bases, with 5 bases spanning the gap. The CDR3 DNA follows: TGTGCCAGCAGTGAACTCAACACAGATACGCAGTATTTT. The encoded protein is CASSELNTDTQYF.

V and J are TRBV6-5 and TRBJ2-7; D unclear. Germline V gene sequence: CDR1 MNHEY, CDR2 SVGAGI. V was pared by 2 bases and J by 2 bases, with 1 base between. The CDR3 extends over 11 amino acids. CDR3 nucleotide sequence: TGTGCCAGCAGTTACGCCTACGAGCAGTACTTC. Translating gives CASSYAYEQYF.

The chain couples TRBV4-2 to TRBJ2-1, with 7 bases identical to TRBD1. V lost 2 bases to trimming and J lost 6 bases; unmatched junction nucleotides: 7. The CDR3 is made up of 15 amino acids. The germline V gene encodes CDR1 LGHNA and CDR2 YNFKEQ. For the CDR3, the DNA is TGTGCCAGCAGCCAAACCTCACGGGACAGCAATGAGCAGTTCTTC. It specifies CASSQTSRDSNEQFF.

The rearrangement joins TRBV27 to TRBJ1-4, with D unclear. The CDR3 covers 14 residues. CDR1 and CDR2 (germline): MNHEY, SMNVEV (reference sequence). V was clipped by 8 bases and J by 8 bases, with 18 bases between them. The CDR3 region has the DNA TGTGCCAGCTCCCCCGGGGAGGCGATAGAAAAACTGTTTTTT. Its protein product is CASSPGEAIEKLFF.

This clone occurred a few times. The chain uses TRBV5-1 and TRBJ2-1, with TRBD1 matching 9 bases. Germline CDR1 reads SGHRS; CDR2 reads YFSETQ. V shed 3 bases and J 3 bases; nucleotides not matched to a gene: 4. The CDR3 runs to 15 residues. In DNA form, the CDR3 reads TGCGCCAGCAGCTGGGGGGACAGGGTCTACAATGAGCAGTTCTTC. Translating gives CASSWGDRVYNEQFF.

This CDR3 reads CASSYADKGGYTF. The CDR3 DNA follows: TGTGCCAGCAGTTACGCGGACAAAGGTGGCTACACCTTC. This chain links TRBV6-5 with TRBJ1-2, with D tentatively TRBD1 (5 bases). V lost 2 bases, J lost 7 bases, and 11 bases lay in between. Germline CDR1 reads MNHEY; CDR2 reads SVGAGI. This CDR3 is built from 13 residues.

This rearrangement joins TRBV29-1 to TRBJ1-1; 9 nucleotides agree with TRBD1. CDR3 length equals 12 residues. Germline V gene lookup returns CDR1 SQVTM and CDR2 ANQGSEA. The trim removed 7 bases at V and 7 bases at J, leaving 7 bases unmatched. The CDR3 coding sequence is TGCAGCGCCCAAAGGACAGGGGTTGAAGCTTTCTTT. This codes for CSAQRTGVEAFF.

The CDR3 is CASSLGPPPGYGYTF. DNA for the CDR3: TGTGCCAGCAGTTTGGGACCCCCTCCCGGTTATGGCTACACCTTC. This chain connects TRBV28 to TRBJ1-2, with TRBD1 as a possible D gene (5 bases). The CDR3 loop spans 15 amino acids. Germline CDR1 reads MDHEN; CDR2 reads SYDVKM. V dropped 3 bases and J dropped 5 bases, with 16 bases sitting between them.

The chain joins TRBV2 to TRBJ1-4; D might be TRBD1 (5 bases). Looked up from germline, CDR1 is SNHLY and CDR2 is FYNNEI. The V end lost 6 bases, the J end lost 3 bases, and 14 bases lay between the germline ends. The CDR3 has 15 amino acids. The DNA of the CDR3 is TGTGCCAGCAGCGGATTCGGGACCGCTAATGAAAAACTGTTTTTT. Protein product: CASSGFGTANEKLFF.

This chain connects TRBV25-1 to TRBJ2-7; maybe TRBD1 (5 bases). CDR3 length: 13 amino acids. Germline assignment: CDR1 MGHDK and CDR2 SYGVNS. Trimming took 5 bases from V and 3 from J, leaving 11 bases between them. The CDR3 nucleotides are TGTGCCAGCAGTCCACAGGCCCGCTACGAGCAGTACTTC. It specifies CASSPQARYEQYF.

The chain couples TRBV15 to TRBJ2-7, with a possible D match to TRBD1 (6 bases). The germline V and J ends were trimmed by 0 bases and 5 bases, with 14 bases remaining between them. This CDR3 spans 15 amino acids. Germline V gives CDR1 LNHNV, CDR2 YYDKDF (reference sequence). CDR3 DNA sequence: TGTGCCACCAGCAGAGACACAACAGGGTTAGACGAGCAGTACTTC. The encoded protein is CATSRDTTGLDEQYF.

The chain has TRBV5-1 and TRBJ2-5; D is perhaps TRBD1 (5 bases). V lost 7 bases to trimming and J lost 5 bases, with 21 bases between them. From germline, CDR1 is SGHRS and CDR2 YFSETQ. This CDR3 spans 15 amino acids. DNA of the CDR3: TGCGCCAGCTGTTTCACAGGCCAGGCAGGCGAGACCCAGTACTTC. Translation gives CASCFTGQAGETQYF.